This T cell receptor beta chain derives from a study of T cells in localized non-small cell lung cancer. Repertoires were generated with immunoSEQ multiplex PCR, while TCRdb's copy carries only in-frame clones and drops some. Of over 25,000 clones in the sample, about 92% were seen once. In the case of this clone: The same CDR3 can be traced to other DNA sequences in this sample.

V dropped 1 base and J dropped 4 bases, with 2 bases sitting between them. CDR3 length: 12 amino acids. Germline V gene lookup returns CDR1 SEHNR and CDR2 FQNEAQ (reference sequence). The starting material was peripheral blood, obtained before any cancer treatment. The sequence came from a woman between 35 and 75 years old with stage I lung adenocarcinoma. This rearrangement joins TRBV7-9 to TRBJ1-5; unclear D gene. CDR3 protein: CASSLGNQPQHF. For the CDR3, the DNA is TGTGCCAGCAGCTTAGGAAATCAGCCCCAGCATTTT. The full variable domain, in which reference TRBV7-9 and TRBJ1-5 provide the parts outside the CDR3, is DTGVSQNPRHKITKRGQNVTFRCDPISEHNRLYWYRQTLGQGPEFLTYFQNEAQLEKSRLLSDRFSAERPKGSFSTLEIQRTEQGDSAMYLCASSLGNQPQHFGDGTRLSIL.